The rows below give T cell receptor beta chains drawn from one sample of a study of CD8 T cells in Susac syndrome. From the immunoSEQ multiplex PCR reads, TCRdb called clonotypes with MiXCR, one entry per CDR3 protein. The data show roughly 300,000 distinct CDR3 sequences, roughly 81% seen once. The sequencing input was CD8+ T cells from PBMCs. These receptors originate from a human donor with multiple sclerosis. Both conserved end residues are part of each CDR3. The D gene is left open where the match is weak.

cdr3_aa | d_call | j_call | v_call
CSARLGTGNTEAFF | TRBD1 | TRBJ1-1 | TRBV20-1
CASSLSLAPETQYF | - | TRBJ2-5 | TRBV27
CSGGQGAYYGYTF | TRBD1 | TRBJ1-2 | TRBV29-1
CASRGTYEQYF | - | TRBJ2-7 | TRBV5-1
CASSARDKGGYEQYF | - | TRBJ2-7 | TRBV11-2
CASSQTLAVRETQYF | TRBD2 | TRBJ2-5 | TRBV27
CASSQVSQFKDGYTF | - | TRBJ1-2 | TRBV3-1
CASSWGSAYEQYF | - | TRBJ2-7 | TRBV27
CASSLGDSATDTQYF | TRBD1 | TRBJ2-3 | TRBV5-6
CASSQDQRVAGELGEQFF | TRBD2 | TRBJ2-1 | TRBV3-1
CASSAKTEAFF | - | TRBJ1-1 | TRBV25-1
CAWSRPGADTQYF | - | TRBJ2-3 | TRBV30
CASSQARSGDTQYF | - | TRBJ2-3 | TRBV3-1
CASSHGWADTQYF | - | TRBJ2-3 | TRBV7-2
CASEWGGTGELFF | TRBD2 | TRBJ2-2 | TRBV2
CASSSGTVGYTF | TRBD1 | TRBJ1-2 | TRBV5-6
CASSLPRDRDQHF | TRBD1 | TRBJ1-5 | TRBV28
CASSPNSGRAVDEQFF | TRBD2 | TRBJ2-1 | TRBV5-1
CASSLSRTGEGYTF | TRBD1 | TRBJ1-2 | TRBV27
CASSCLTSGTYNEQFF | TRBD2 | TRBJ2-1 | TRBV6-5
CASSQGESLETQYF | - | TRBJ2-5 | TRBV23-1
CASRGLPSSYEQYF | TRBD2 | TRBJ2-7 | TRBV19
CSARVWGAANEKLFF | - | TRBJ1-4 | TRBV20-1
CASSLEWAGGPTDTQYF | TRBD2 | TRBJ2-3 | TRBV11-2
CASSEYRDRDYGYTF | - | TRBJ1-2 | TRBV2
CASTTSGRGEDEQFF | TRBD2 | TRBJ2-1 | TRBV27
CASSEGGRYNSPLHF | - | TRBJ1-6 | TRBV2
CASRADVGRTNYGYTF | - | TRBJ1-2 | TRBV2
CASGLVGTGSTEAFF | TRBD1 | TRBJ1-1 | TRBV12-5
CASSLEKGSAQPQHF | - | TRBJ1-5 | TRBV7-6
CASSASGTRGNEQFF | TRBD2 | TRBJ2-1 | TRBV6-4
CASSSDRGNYGYTF | TRBD1 | TRBJ1-2 | TRBV27
CASSEALGPSDYEQYF | - | TRBJ2-7 | TRBV2
CASSNGRAGTGELFF | TRBD2 | TRBJ2-2 | TRBV27
CASSLGAAAFF | - | TRBJ1-1 | TRBV6-1
CASSQEPGAPETQYF | - | TRBJ2-5 | TRBV3-1
CSARPYEQYF | - | TRBJ2-7 | TRBV20-1
CASSYFVRGETQYF | - | TRBJ2-5 | TRBV6-5
CASSPQGQPQHF | - | TRBJ1-5 | TRBV27
CASSLGRRSYNEQFF | - | TRBJ2-1 | TRBV27
CASGGLAHEQFF | TRBD2 | TRBJ2-1 | TRBV6-6
CASSQDIEEYEQYF | - | TRBJ2-7 | TRBV4-1
CASSQTSGRTKNTGELFF | TRBD2 | TRBJ2-2 | TRBV7-9
CASSLALGAVEQYF | - | TRBJ2-7 | TRBV7-9
CASSTDTSSYNEQFF | - | TRBJ2-1 | TRBV27
CASSQGSENEQYF | - | TRBJ2-7 | TRBV4-2
CASSPNRKETQYF | - | TRBJ2-5 | TRBV18
CASSSTSSGYNEQFF | - | TRBJ2-1 | TRBV7-9
CASRGWVFWNTEAFF | - | TRBJ1-1 | TRBV5-1
CASSWTGSFSSYNSPLHF | TRBD1 | TRBJ1-6 | TRBV28
CASSYYPLREGPYEQYF | TRBD2 | TRBJ2-7 | TRBV6-2/TRBV6-3
CASSYEVQDTDTQYF | - | TRBJ2-3 | TRBV27
CSARTGGNEKLFF | TRBD1 | TRBJ1-4 | TRBV29-1
CASGGAGREAFF | - | TRBJ1-1 | TRBV7-2
CASSQDALAGGEQYF | TRBD2 | TRBJ2-7 | TRBV3-1
CASSLSTERSYEQYF | - | TRBJ2-7 | TRBV5-6